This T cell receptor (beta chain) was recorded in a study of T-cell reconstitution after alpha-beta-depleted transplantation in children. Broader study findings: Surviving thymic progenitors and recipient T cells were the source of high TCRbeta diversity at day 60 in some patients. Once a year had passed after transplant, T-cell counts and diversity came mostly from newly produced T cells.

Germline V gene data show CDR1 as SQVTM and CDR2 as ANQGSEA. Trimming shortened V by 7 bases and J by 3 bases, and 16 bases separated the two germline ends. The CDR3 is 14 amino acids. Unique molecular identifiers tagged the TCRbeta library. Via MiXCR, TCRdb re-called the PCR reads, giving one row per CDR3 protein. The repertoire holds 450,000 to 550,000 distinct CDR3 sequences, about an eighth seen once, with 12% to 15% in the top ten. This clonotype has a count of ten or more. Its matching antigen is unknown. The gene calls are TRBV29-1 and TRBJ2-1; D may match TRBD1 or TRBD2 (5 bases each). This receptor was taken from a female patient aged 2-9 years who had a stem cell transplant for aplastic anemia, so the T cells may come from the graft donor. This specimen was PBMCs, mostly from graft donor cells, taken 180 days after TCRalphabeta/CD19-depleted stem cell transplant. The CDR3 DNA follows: TGCAGCGCCCCGGGACCAAACATCTACAATGAGCAGTTCTTC. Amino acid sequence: CSAPGPNIYNEQFF.